This entry lists 30 T cell receptor beta chains sequenced from one sample in a study of T cells in Graves' hyperthyroidism and ophthalmopathy. RNA transcripts gave rise to amplified TCR beta CDR3 regions. Carried out on the TCR CDR3, a first-round RT-PCR used the HTBI primer set. TCRdb analysed the multiplex PCR reads with MiXCR anew, one entry per CDR3 protein. Of 500,000 or so distinct CDR3 sequences in the sample, approximately 17% were seen once. Sequences were obtained from blood. These receptor sequences come from a woman between 18 and 29 years old with Graves' ophthalmopathy.

This clonotype turned up a few times. The gene calls are TRBV28 and TRBJ1-6, with 7 bases lining up with TRBD1. The CDR3 sequence is 14 residues long. The ends lost 8 bases at V and 6 bases at J; junction bases unmatched: 7. Looked up from germline, CDR1 is MDHEN and CDR2 is SYDVKM. The CDR3 coding sequence is TGTGCCAGCGGCCCCCGGGACAGTAATTCACCCCTCCACTTT. Residues: CASGPRDSNSPLHF.

This clonotype was observed many times. This chain connects TRBV29-1 to TRBJ1-2; the match to TRBD1 covers 10 bases. The CDR3 length is 14 residues. The J segment lost 0 bases and the V segment lost 8 bases, leaving 6 bases of the junction unmatched. Germline lookup yields CDR1 SQVTM and CDR2 ANQGSEA. CDR3 bases: TGCAGCACGAGACAGGGGGCGGCTAACTATGGCTACACCTTC. The encoded protein is CSTRQGAANYGYTF.

On this clonotype: One junction end disagrees with the germline gene, perhaps due to a read error. The J gene is TRBJ2-7, the V gene TRBV6-9, with TRBD2 matching over 12 bases. The germline CDR1 and CDR2 sequences are MNHGY and SVAAGI. The CDR3 has 16 residues. This chain's CDR3 is CDSSRSTSGSFAEQYF. CDR3 DNA sequence: TGTGACAGCAGTCGCTCGACTAGCGGGAGTTTTGCCGAGCAGTACTTC.

This clonotype was counted only a few times. This rearrangement joins TRBV12-3 or TRBV12-4 to TRBJ1-2; D is ambiguous. Trimming took 6 bases from V and 1 from J, leaving 18 bases between them. CDR3 size: 16 residues. The CDR3 spells CASSPAGGVGNYGYTF. CDR3 sequence (DNA): TGTGCCAGCAGCCCCGCGGGTGGTGTAGGTAACTATGGCTACACCTTC.

Turning to this clonotype: A read error may explain this, as a much larger clone is one base away. The chain carries TRBV20-1 and TRBJ2-1; no firm D call. The germline V gene has CDR1 DFQATT and CDR2 SNEGSKA (reference sequence). The CDR3 spans 11 residues. V was shortened by 3 bases and J by 8 bases, with 8 bases between the two germline ends. The chain's CDR3 is CSASGNDEQFF. CDR3 sequence (DNA): TGCAGTGCTAGTGGGAACGATGAGCAGTTCTTC.

In its sample, this clonotype was seen a few times. The chain joins TRBV10-3 to TRBJ2-7; 10 positions agree with TRBD1. Germline CDR1 reads ENHRY; CDR2 reads SYGVKD. V gave up 4 bases and J gave up 4 bases; unmatched junction bases: 1. The CDR3 has 13 residues. CDR3 loop: CAISAGQGYEQYF. The CDR3 DNA sequence: TGTGCCATCAGTGCGGGACAGGGGTACGAGCAGTACTTC.

As for this clonotype: A much larger clone is a single base away; this may be a read error. J is TRBJ1-6 and V is TRBV6-1, with D possibly TRBD1 on 5 matching bases. In germline, CDR1 is MNHNS, CDR2 SASEGT. The CDR3 runs to 15 residues. The CDR3 sequence is CTSSEGSSYNSPLHF. CDR3 in DNA: TGTACCAGCAGTGAGGGGTCTTCCTATAATTCACCCCTCCACTTT.

This clonotype has ten or more counts. This sequence joins TRBV11-2 and TRBJ2-1; the match to TRBD1 covers 8 bases. Germline loops: CDR1 SGHAT, CDR2 FQNNGV. Trimming removed 6 bases from V and 2 bases from J; junction bases left unmatched: 9. CDR3 length equals 16 residues. The CDR3 DNA is TGTGCCAGCAGACTATACGGACAGGGCCCCTACAATGAGCAGTTCTTC. Protein sequence: CASRLYGQGPYNEQFF.

The chain carries TRBV20-1 and TRBJ1-1; 7 positions agree with TRBD1. The CDR3 is 14 amino acids. Germline V gene lookup returns CDR1 DFQATT and CDR2 SNEGSKA (reference sequence). V lost 5 bases to trimming and J lost 4 bases; unmatched junction nucleotides: 10. For the CDR3, the DNA is TGCAGTGCTCCAAGACAGGGCGGCGTCACTGAAGCTTTCTTT. This sequence encodes CSAPRQGGVTEAFF.

This clonotype was recorded a few times. The chain links TRBV19 to TRBJ2-1; possible D gene TRBD2, 6 bases. Trimming took off 5 bases at V and 5 bases at J, with 13 bases between the two ends. The CDR3 has 14 amino acids. CDR1 and CDR2 (germline): LNHDA, SQIVND (reference sequence). This CDR3 is CASSAGTVDNEQFF. CDR3 DNA: TGTGCCAGTAGTGCCGGGACTGTAGACAATGAGCAGTTCTTC.

J is TRBJ2-7 and V is TRBV6-1; unclear D gene. Germline CDR1 reads MNHNS; CDR2 reads SASEGT. Trimming took 2 bases from V and 3 from J, leaving 11 bases between them. CDR3 size: 14 residues. For the CDR3, the DNA is TGTGCCAGCAGTGAAAAACTCTTCGACTACGAGCAGTACTTC. Translating gives CASSEKLFDYEQYF.

V usage is TRBV29-1 and J usage is TRBJ2-5; 11 bases fit TRBD2. J lost 2 bases, V lost 3 bases, and 5 bases had no gene match. The CDR3 is made up of 15 amino acids. Germline V gene lookup returns CDR1 SQVTM and CDR2 ANQGSEA. The CDR3 spells CSVEGLAAPQETQYF. The CDR3, as DNA: TGCAGCGTTGAGGGACTAGCGGCCCCTCAAGAGACCCAGTACTTC.

This clonotype was found a few times. The rearrangement uses TRBV20-1 and TRBJ2-1, with D perhaps TRBD2 (5 bases). The V gene lost 0 bases and the J gene lost 9 bases, with 21 bases spanning the gap. There are 16 residues in the CDR3. Germline CDR1 reads DFQATT; CDR2 reads SNEGSKA (reference sequence). The chain's CDR3 is CSARDLRATHLSEQFF. The DNA for the CDR3 is TGCAGTGCTAGAGATCTGCGGGCCACCCATCTAAGTGAGCAGTTCTTC.

The V and J genes are TRBV28 and TRBJ2-1; D is unresolved. There are 15 residues in the CDR3. V was cut by 9 bases and J by 0 bases, with 15 bases left in between. The germline CDR1 and CDR2 sequences are MDHEN and SYDVKM. CDR3 residues: CASSLFPSSYNEQFF. In DNA form, the CDR3 reads TGTGCCAGTTCGTTGTTTCCGAGCTCCTACAATGAGCAGTTCTTC.

The table lists this clonotype with many counts. The V call is TRBV5-6, the J call TRBJ1-6; D might be TRBD1 (6 bases). V was shortened by 2 bases and J by 4 bases, with 13 bases between the two germline ends. The CDR3 totals 16 residues. Germline loops: CDR1 SGHDT, CDR2 YYEEEE. This chain's CDR3 is CASSFTGTSYNSPLHF. CDR3 nucleotide sequence: TGTGCCAGCAGCTTTACCGGGACATCGTATAATTCACCCCTCCACTTT.

The V call is TRBV7-9, the J call TRBJ1-4, with 7 nucleotides matching TRBD1. Germline trimming cut 5 bases from V and 4 bases from J; bases unmatched to any gene: 7. This CDR3 region has 15 residues. CDR1 is SEHNR, CDR2 FQNEAQ, per germline (reference sequence). This CDR3 is CASSLRDRINEKLFF. The CDR3 coding sequence is TGTGCCAGCAGCCTAAGGGACAGAATTAATGAAAAACTGTTTTTT.

This clonotype was counted many times. The V gene is TRBV11-2, the J gene TRBJ2-2, with TRBD2 matching over 7 bases. J was trimmed by 4 bases and V by 4 bases; bases with no gene match: 9. The CDR3 is 16 amino acids. Germline V gene lookup returns CDR1 SGHAT and CDR2 FQNNGV. CDR3 sequence: CASSYRDYHLTGELFF. The CDR3 DNA follows: TGTGCCAGCAGCTACCGGGACTATCACCTCACCGGGGAGCTGTTTTTT.

This clonotype occurred many times. This sequence joins TRBV3-1 and TRBJ1-6; tentative D call: TRBD1 (5 bases). Trimming removed 0 bases from V and 0 bases from J, with 12 bases in between. From germline, CDR1 is LGHDT and CDR2 YNNKEL (reference sequence). CDR3 size: 18 residues. The CDR3 coding sequence is TGTGCCAGCAGCCAAGAACCGGGACGGGCCTCCTATAATTCACCCCTCCACTTT. Amino acids: CASSQEPGRASYNSPLHF.

This clonotype was recorded at least ten times. CDR3: CASSLRRTGGSTDTQYF. The DNA of the CDR3 is TGTGCCAGCAGCTTAAGGAGGACAGGGGGCAGCACAGATACGCAGTATTTT. V usage is TRBV11-2 and J usage is TRBJ2-3; TRBD1 aligns across 11 bases. This CDR3 contains 17 residues. V dropped 2 bases and J dropped 0; count of bases not matched to a gene: 4. CDR1 is SGHAT and CDR2 is FQNNGV in the germline V gene.

As for this clonotype: A read error is possible here, since a much larger clone lies one base away. The chain couples TRBV29-1 to TRBJ2-7; tentative D call: TRBD2 (5 bases). The CDR3 runs to 12 residues. Germline CDR1 is SQVTM and CDR2 is ANQGSEA. The ends were cut back, 7 bases at V and 0 bases at J, with 10 bases in the middle. Here the CDR3 reads CSAEGSSYEQYF. CDR3 nucleotides: TGCAGCGCTGAGGGAAGCTCCTACGAGCAGTACTTC.

This clonotype was seen many times. The V call is TRBV7-2, the J call TRBJ2-5, with D hard to call. In germline, CDR1 is SGHTA, CDR2 FQGNSA. V lost 8 bases and J 2 bases, leaving 15 bases between the germline ends. The CDR3 loop spans 14 amino acids. The CDR3 loop is CASAKGWVQETQYF. The CDR3 nucleotides are TGTGCCAGCGCGAAAGGATGGGTTCAAGAGACCCAGTACTTC.

Ten or more counts support this clonotype. The rearrangement uses TRBV20-1 and TRBJ2-5; TRBD1 might be the D (6 bases). The CDR3 is made up of 15 amino acids. Germline V gene data show CDR1 as DFQATT and CDR2 as SNEGSKA (reference sequence). V was cut by 0 bases and J by 2 bases, with 13 bases left in between. This chain's CDR3 is CSARDALGTQETQYF. The CDR3 nucleotides are TGCAGTGCTAGAGATGCCTTAGGGACACAAGAGACCCAGTACTTC.

V is TRBV5-1 and J is TRBJ2-3, with 13 nucleotides matching TRBD2. The J segment lost 5 bases and the V segment lost 3 bases, leaving 15 bases of the junction unmatched. Germline CDR1 and CDR2: SGHRS and YFSETQ. The CDR3 covers 19 residues. CDR3 DNA sequence: TGCGCCAGCAGCTCGGGAGGGTATGGACTAGCGGGAGATGGAGATACGCAGTATTTT. Translating it yields CASSSGGYGLAGDGDTQYF.

This clonotype has at least ten counts. The chain has TRBV20-1 and TRBJ2-7, with 9 bases identical to TRBD1. V was clipped by 3 bases and J by 2 bases; unmatched bases: 8. CDR1 is DFQATT and CDR2 is SNEGSKA in the germline V gene (reference sequence). This CDR3 has 15 residues. CDR3 in DNA: TGCAGTGCTAGGGTCCGGGACAGGGAGACCTACGAGCAGTACTTC. Translating gives CSARVRDRETYEQYF.

This clonotype was found a few times. The chain combines TRBV12-3 or TRBV12-4 with TRBJ2-4; 8 bases fit TRBD1. The CDR3 has 14 residues. The V segment lost 7 bases and the J segment 11 bases; nucleotides outside the gene matches: 13. Written as DNA, the CDR3 is TGTGCCAGCACCTTGCAGGGGGCGTTGGGGGTTCAGTACTTC. Amino acid sequence: CASTLQGALGVQYF.

In its sample, this clonotype was seen many times. The rearrangement uses TRBV6-5 and TRBJ2-7; D might be TRBD2 (5 bases). Germline loops: CDR1 MNHEY, CDR2 SVGAGI. V shed 2 bases and J shed 3 bases, with 14 bases lying between them. The CDR3 extends over 15 amino acids. Here the CDR3 reads CASSYQSGGDYEQYF. The CDR3 nucleotides are TGTGCCAGCAGTTACCAGTCTGGAGGTGACTACGAGCAGTACTTC.

At least ten counts were recorded for this clonotype. The CDR3 here is CASSLTGSGTEAFF. The CDR3 region has the DNA TGTGCCAGCAGTCTTACAGGCTCAGGGACTGAAGCTTTCTTT. The chain has TRBV28 and TRBJ1-1; perhaps TRBD1 as D (5 bases). Germline lookup yields CDR1 MDHEN and CDR2 SYDVKM. V lost 5 bases, J lost 5 bases, and 15 bases lay in between. The CDR3 spans 14 residues. Full variable domain (outside the CDR3, taken from reference TRBV28 and TRBJ1-1): DVKVTQSSRYLVKRTGEKVFLECVQDMDHENMFWYRQDPGLGLRLIYFSYDVKMKEKGDIPEGYSVSREKKERFSLILESASTNQTSMYLCASSLTGSGTEAFFGQGTRLTVV.

The rearrangement uses TRBV12-3 or TRBV12-4 and TRBJ2-3, with a possible D match to TRBD1 (7 bases). This CDR3 region has 17 residues. Trimming removed 6 bases from V and 5 bases from J, with 24 bases in between. CDR3 in DNA: TGTGCCAGCAGCGCGGAGGGGGCAACAGGGCCCGGAGATACGCAGTATTTT. This codes for CASSAEGATGPGDTQYF.

J is TRBJ1-1 and V is TRBV6-5, with D possibly TRBD1 on 5 matching bases. The CDR3 runs 13 residues. Germline CDR1 is MNHEY and CDR2 is SVGAGI. The ends were cut back, 2 bases at V and 11 bases at J, with 15 bases in the middle. CDR3 amino acids: CASSYKNGGPAFF. The CDR3 DNA sequence: TGTGCCAGCAGTTACAAAAATGGGGGACCGGCTTTCTTT.

The table lists this clonotype with many counts. The chain combines TRBV20-1 with TRBJ2-7, with D perhaps TRBD2 (5 bases). V lost 1 base and J 4 bases, leaving 17 bases between the germline ends. CDR1 DFQATT and CDR2 SNEGSKA come from the germline V gene (reference sequence). CDR3 length: 15 amino acids. The CDR3 sequence: CSARGIKGVEYEQYF. CDR3 sequence (DNA): TGCAGTGCTAGAGGTATAAAGGGAGTGGAATACGAGCAGTACTTC.